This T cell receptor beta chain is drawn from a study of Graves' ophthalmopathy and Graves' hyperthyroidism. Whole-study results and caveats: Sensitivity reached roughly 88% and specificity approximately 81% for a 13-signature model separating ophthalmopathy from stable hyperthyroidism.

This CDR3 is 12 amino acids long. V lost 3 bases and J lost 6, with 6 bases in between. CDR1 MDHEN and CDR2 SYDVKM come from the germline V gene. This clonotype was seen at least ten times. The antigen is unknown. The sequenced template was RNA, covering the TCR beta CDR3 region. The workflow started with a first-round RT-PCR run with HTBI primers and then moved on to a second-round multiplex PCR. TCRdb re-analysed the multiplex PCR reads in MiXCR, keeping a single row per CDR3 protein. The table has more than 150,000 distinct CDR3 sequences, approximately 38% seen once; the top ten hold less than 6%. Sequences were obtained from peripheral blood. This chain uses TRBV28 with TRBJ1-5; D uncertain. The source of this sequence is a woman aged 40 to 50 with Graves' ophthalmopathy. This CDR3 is CASSLGFQPQHF. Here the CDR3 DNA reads TGTGCCAGCAGTTTGGGGTTTCAGCCCCAGCATTTT.